This TCR beta chain was captured by sequencing in a study of T cells after yellow fever vaccination. This CDR3 region has 12 residues. Looked up from germline, CDR1 is GTSNPN and CDR2 is SVGIG (reference sequence). With 6 bases clipped from V and 5 bases from J, the junction kept 6 bases outside the gene matches. By 5'RACE template switching, TCR cDNA was produced, with a universal primer site and UMIs added in the process. One entry per CDR3 protein results from TCRdb running MiXCR on the 5' RACE reads. The sample includes 250,000 to 400,000 distinct CDR3 sequences, around 4.5% of them seen just once.

Sequenced here: PBMCs, sampled 15 days after the yellow fever booster vaccination. The V gene is TRBV30, the J gene TRBJ1-1; 7 nucleotides line up with TRBD1. This sequence originates from a man aged 18 to 30 who received the YFV17D yellow fever vaccine. Here the CDR3 DNA reads TGTGCCTGTAGCCAGGGGGATACTGAAGCTTTCTTT. Translation: CACSQGDTEAFF.